One sample yielded the 32 T cell receptor beta chains listed below, sequenced in a study of cytomegalovirus exposure and HLA in healthy donors (dated by TCRdb to the late 2010s). The library was prepared using the immunoSEQ multiplex PCR assay. The multiplex PCR relied on a mix of 60 forward primers for TCR Vbeta segments and 13 reverse primers for TCR Jbeta segments. TCRdb stores this immuneACCESS table with in-frame sequences only. Part of the clones is absent; in the studies checked, under half of the shortfall reflects unresolved V genes, and no reason is known for the rest. The sample contains about 140,000 clones, around 80% of them found a single time. The top ten hold around 7% of the sample. The sample consisted of PBMCs. The receptors shown here come from a man aged 40-50 years in good health and CMV-seropositive.

The V gene is TRBV5-1, the J gene TRBJ2-5; unclear D gene. CDR1 and CDR2 from the germline V gene are SGHRS and YFSETQ. The V end lost 3 bases, the J end lost 2 bases, and 14 bases lay between the germline ends. CDR3 size: 15 residues. The CDR3 DNA follows: TGCGCCAGCAGCTCCTCGATGGCCCAGCAAGAGACCCAGTACTTC. Its translation is CASSSSMAQQETQYF.

J is TRBJ2-7 and V is TRBV5-1; TRBD2 agrees at 7 bases. Germline V lookup: CDR1 SGHRS, CDR2 YFSETQ. The CDR3 has 16 residues. The V segment lost 2 bases and the J segment 2 bases; nucleotides outside the gene matches: 10. The CDR3 DNA sequence: TGCGCCAGCAGCTTAGCGCCTAGCGGAGGAGCCTACGAGCAGTACTTC. Translation gives CASSLAPSGGAYEQYF.

This clone was observed a few times. The DNA of the CDR3 is TGTGCCAGCAGCCCTAGGGGGCCCCAGCATTTT. Translating gives CASSPRGPQHF. The J gene is TRBJ1-5, the V gene TRBV5-4; a possible D gene is TRBD1 (5 bases). Looked up from germline, CDR1 is SGHNT and CDR2 is YYREEE (reference sequence). The CDR3 totals 11 residues. V lost 4 bases and J 9 bases, leaving 8 bases between the germline ends. Using reference TRBV5-4 and TRBJ1-5 for the parts outside the CDR3, the full variable domain is ETGVTQSPTHLIKTRGQQVTLRCSSQSGHNTVSWYQQALGQGPQFIFQYYREEENGRGNFPPRFSGLQFPNYSSELNVNALELDDSALYLCASSPRGPQHFGDGTRLSIL.

The chain is built from TRBV28 and TRBJ1-1; 9 bases are shared with TRBD1. The CDR3 has 13 residues. J gave up 4 bases and V 6 bases, and 3 bases lay outside the gene matches. The germline CDR1 and CDR2 sequences are MDHEN and SYDVKM. CDR3 region: CASRGQGSTEAFF. In DNA form, the CDR3 reads TGTGCCAGCAGAGGACAGGGGAGCACTGAAGCTTTCTTT.

This chain uses TRBV29-1 with TRBJ1-1; D call uncertain. Trimming cost V 5 bases and J 3 bases, with 13 bases left between them. Looked up from germline, CDR1 is SQVTM and CDR2 is ANQGSEA. CDR3 length: 13 amino acids. CDR3 residues: CSVSLSTDTEAFF. The CDR3 nucleotides read TGCAGCGTTTCTCTTTCTACAGACACTGAAGCTTTCTTT. The variable domain in full, completed from reference TRBV29-1 and TRBJ1-1, reads SAVISQKPSRDICQRGTSLTIQCQVDSQVTMMFWYRQQPGQSLTLIATANQGSEATYESGFVIDKFPISRPNLTFSTLTVSNMSPEDSSIYLCSVSLSTDTEAFFGQGTRLTVV.

The chain links TRBV10-1 to TRBJ2-5; D possibly corresponds to TRBD1 (6 bases). Germline loops: CDR1 WNHNN, CDR2 SYGVQD (reference sequence). The CDR3 extends over 13 amino acids. The V and J ends lost 8 bases and 5 bases respectively, with 15 bases between them. DNA for the CDR3: TGCGCCAGCGGGGGCCTTTCAGGCGAGACCCAGTACTTC. It encodes CASGGLSGETQYF.

This clone has only a few counts. The sample has other DNA sequences that encode this CDR3 too. CDR3 amino acids: CASSLRGGTEAFF. In DNA, the CDR3 is TGTGCCAGCAGCTTACGCGGGGGCACTGAAGCTTTCTTT. V usage is TRBV11-2 and J usage is TRBJ1-1, with a possible D match to TRBD1 (5 bases). Between the trimmed V and J ends, which lost 2 bases and 4 bases, there was a span of 8 bases. This CDR3 comprises 13 residues. Germline V gene lookup returns CDR1 SGHAT and CDR2 FQNNGV.

This clone was counted only a few times. The chain links TRBV11-3 to TRBJ2-1; 11 bases line up with TRBD2. Germline CDR1 is SGHNT and CDR2 is YENEEA. J lost 7 bases, V lost 2 bases, and 4 bases had no gene match. CDR3 size: 15 residues. DNA of the CDR3: TGTGCCAGCAGCTTACCGGGACTAGCGGAGAATGAGCAGTTCTTC. Residues: CASSLPGLAENEQFF.

V is TRBV5-1 and J is TRBJ2-3; TRBD1 is a possible D gene (6 bases). V lost 7 bases, J lost 4 bases, and 16 bases lay in between. Germline V gene sequence: CDR1 SGHRS, CDR2 YFSETQ. The CDR3 consists of 14 residues. As DNA, the CDR3 is TGCGCCAGCCGAAGACAGGTTAACGCAGATACGCAGTATTTT. Translation gives CASRRQVNADTQYF.

CDR3 DNA sequence: TGTGCCATCAGGCGCCTAGAAACAGATACGCAGTATTTT. This sequence encodes CAIRRLETDTQYF. The gene calls are TRBV10-3 and TRBJ2-3; D gene unclear. The V end lost 6 bases, the J end lost 3 bases, and 10 bases lay between the germline ends. The CDR3 loop spans 13 amino acids. Germline V gene data show CDR1 as ENHRY and CDR2 as SYGVKD.

Notes on this clone: Its ends do not fully match the called genes, so a read error is possible. This sequence joins TRBV12-5 and TRBJ2-3; D possibly corresponds to TRBD2 (6 bases). The CDR3 covers 14 residues. CDR1 and CDR2 (germline): LGHNT, FRNRAP. The chain's CDR3 is CASGQGLSTDTRYF. CDR3 sequence (DNA): TGTGCTAGTGGTCAGGGACTTAGCACAGATACGCGGTATTTT.

The chain recombines TRBV5-6 with TRBJ2-5, with a weak D call TRBD2 (5 bases). The DNA matches TRBJ2-7 better at its end, which makes the J call doubtful. In germline, CDR1 is SGHDT, CDR2 YYEEEE. The CDR3 totals 13 residues. The CDR3 is CASSSTIFYEQYF. The CDR3, as DNA: TGTGCCAGCAGCTCGACTATATTCTACGAGCAGTACTTC.

In this sample, this clone turned up once. The chain couples TRBV27 to TRBJ2-1, with TRBD1 matching 7 bases. Looked up from germline, CDR1 is MNHEY and CDR2 is SMNVEV (reference sequence). The CDR3 runs 14 residues. Losses at the gene ends were 3 bases for V and 5 bases for J; bases not matched to a gene: 4. Written as DNA, the CDR3 is TGTGCCAGCAGTTTGCGACAGGGAGACAATGAGCAGTTCTTC. It encodes CASSLRQGDNEQFF.

The genes are TRBV18 and TRBJ2-5; D unresolved. Germline V CDR1 and CDR2: KGHSH, LQKENI. This CDR3 region has 12 residues. V lost 2 bases and J 5 bases, leaving 6 bases between the germline ends. The CDR3 protein is CASSPERETQYF. Here the CDR3 DNA reads TGTGCCAGCTCACCAGAGAGGGAGACCCAGTACTTC.

J is TRBJ1-1 and V is TRBV5-1; D unclear. Trimming pared 4 bases from V and 3 bases from J, leaving 13 bases between. The CDR3 is made up of 14 amino acids. Germline V CDR1 and CDR2: SGHRS, YFSETQ. CDR3 sequence reads: CASSRPGFDTEAFF. The CDR3 DNA follows: TGCGCCAGCAGCCGCCCGGGGTTTGACACTGAAGCTTTCTTT.

The CDR3 nucleotides read TGTGCCAGTAGTACACAACAGGGGTACGAGCAGTACTTC. Protein product: CASSTQQGYEQYF. This chain uses TRBV19 with TRBJ2-7; 7 bases line up with TRBD1. The length of the CDR3 is 13 residues. The germline V gene has CDR1 LNHDA and CDR2 SQIVND (reference sequence). V trimming: 4 bases; J trimming: 4 bases; junction bases outside the gene matches: 4.

The J gene is TRBJ1-5, the V gene TRBV27; 7 bases are shared with TRBD1. Germline CDR1 reads MNHEY; CDR2 reads SMNVEV (reference sequence). The trim removed 6 bases at V and 0 bases at J, leaving 5 bases unmatched. This CDR3 is 15 amino acids long. This CDR3 reads CASRPGQDSNQPQHF. CDR3 sequence (DNA): TGTGCCAGCAGACCAGGACAGGATAGCAATCAGCCCCAGCATTTT.

The genes are TRBV19 and TRBJ1-3; D is possibly TRBD1 (5 bases). The germline V and J ends were trimmed by 5 bases and 1 base, with 9 bases remaining between them. Germline V gene data show CDR1 as LNHDA and CDR2 as SQIVND (reference sequence). The CDR3 sequence is 14 residues long. The CDR3 region has the DNA TGTGCCAGTAGTGAGGGGAGGTCTGGAAACACCATATATTTT. It codes for CASSEGRSGNTIYF.

This chain joins TRBV5-1 and TRBJ2-3; 10 positions agree with TRBD2. This CDR3 is built from 17 residues. Unmatched junction bases numbered 6, after V lost 1 base and J lost 1 base. Germline CDR1 SGHRS, CDR2 YFSETQ. This chain's CDR3 is CASSLLAGDAGTDTQYF. CDR3 in DNA: TGCGCCAGCAGCTTGCTAGCGGGAGATGCGGGCACAGATACGCAGTATTTT.

This chain uses TRBV29-1 with TRBJ1-1; TRBD1 might be the D (5 bases). The CDR3 contains 13 residues. V was shortened by 4 bases and J by 3 bases, with 12 bases between the two germline ends. The germline V gene has CDR1 SQVTM and CDR2 ANQGSEA. The chain's CDR3 is CSVGNGGDTEAFF. The CDR3 DNA reads as TGCAGCGTTGGGAACGGGGGGGACACTGAAGCTTTCTTT.

The CDR3 spells CATSSVGTGAAELFF. The CDR3 nucleotides are TGTGCCACCAGCAGCGTTGGGACAGGGGCGGCGGAGCTGTTTTTT. The chain combines TRBV15 with TRBJ2-2; 10 bases map to TRBD1. Germline values: CDR1 LNHNV, CDR2 YYDKDF (reference sequence). With 3 bases clipped from V and 10 bases from J, the junction kept 8 bases outside the gene matches. CDR3 size: 15 residues.

The chain carries TRBV7-9 and TRBJ1-2; D remains unclear. V was cut by 2 bases and J by 4 bases, with 11 bases left in between. CDR1 SEHNR and CDR2 FQNEAQ come from the germline V gene (reference sequence). The CDR3 spans 14 residues. CDR3 protein: CASSLILPGYGYTF. The CDR3 DNA is TGTGCCAGCAGCTTAATCTTACCGGGCTATGGCTACACCTTC. Combining the CDR3 with reference TRBV7-9 and TRBJ1-2 gives the whole variable domain DTGVSQNPRHKITKRGQNVTFRCDPISEHNRLYWYRQTLGQGPEFLTYFQNEAQLEKSRLLSDRFSAERPKGSFSTLEIQRTEQGDSAMYLCASSLILPGYGYTFGSGTRLTVV.

This clone has more than one count but fewer than ten. The chain carries TRBV5-5 and TRBJ1-1, with a tentative D call TRBD1 (6 bases). This CDR3 is 13 amino acids long. The ends were cut back, 0 bases at V and 11 bases at J, with 14 bases in the middle. Germline lookup yields CDR1 SGHKS and CDR2 YYEKEE (reference sequence). CDR3 DNA sequence: TGTGCCAGCAGCTTGGGAGCAACAGGGTGGGCTTTCTTT. Its protein is CASSLGATGWAFF.

This clone has just a few counts. This rearrangement joins TRBV4-1 to TRBJ2-6; a possible D gene is TRBD2 (5 bases). Per the germline V gene, CDR1 is MGHRA and CDR2 is YSYEKL. Trimming left V 2 bases short and J 0 bases short, with 14 bases between. The CDR3 consists of 18 residues. The CDR3 DNA follows: TGCGCCAGCAGCCAATCTGGAGGCCGTGCCTCTGGGGCCAACGTCCTGACTTTC. Translated, it gives CASSQSGGRASGANVLTF.

The J gene is TRBJ1-5, the V gene TRBV6-4, with 8 bases that match TRBD1. The CDR3 has 15 amino acids. Germline V gene lookup returns CDR1 MRHNA and CDR2 SNTAGT. The V and J ends lost 5 bases and 4 bases, in that order; junction bases with no gene match: 7. DNA of the CDR3: TGTGCCAGCAGTCCGACAGGGGTAGGAAATCAGCCCCAGCATTTT. The encoded protein is CASSPTGVGNQPQHF.

This clone came up once. The rearrangement links TRBV6-5 to TRBJ2-7; possible D gene TRBD2, 6 bases. Per the germline V gene, CDR1 is MNHEY and CDR2 is SVGAGI. V was shortened by 5 bases and J by 3 bases, with 17 bases between the two germline ends. The CDR3 totals 15 residues. Here the CDR3 reads CASSSRDSPYYEQYF. The CDR3 DNA reads as TGTGCCAGCAGTAGTCGGGACTCACCGTACTACGAGCAGTACTTC.

The chain joins TRBV27 to TRBJ2-3; 9 bases are shared with TRBD1. The V gene end was trimmed by 6 bases and the J gene end by 3 bases; junction bases not matched to a gene: 7. The CDR3 loop spans 15 amino acids. Per the germline V gene, CDR1 is MNHEY and CDR2 is SMNVEV (reference sequence). The CDR3 is CASSLLQGATDTQYF. The CDR3 nucleotides read TGTGCCAGCAGCCTTTTACAGGGGGCAACAGATACGCAGTATTTT.

The chain recombines TRBV18 with TRBJ2-5; D perhaps matches TRBD1 (5 bases). The germline CDR1 and CDR2 sequences are KGHSH and LQKENI. V dropped 2 bases and J dropped 4 bases, with 8 bases sitting between them. The CDR3 spans 13 residues. The DNA for the CDR3 is TGTGCCAGCTCACCAAAAGGGGTAGAGACCCAGTACTTC. This encodes CASSPKGVETQYF.

J is TRBJ2-1 and V is TRBV30; 9 positions agree with TRBD1. The CDR3 spans 12 residues. The trim removed 8 bases at V and 6 bases at J, leaving 5 bases unmatched. In germline, CDR1 is GTSNPN, CDR2 SVGIG (reference sequence). The CDR3 loop is CARRQGGNEQFF. The CDR3 bases are TGTGCCAGAAGACAGGGGGGCAATGAGCAGTTCTTC.

This clone was recorded only once. This chain links TRBV5-1 with TRBJ2-5; a weak D match, TRBD1 (5 bases). The CDR3 is made up of 15 amino acids. Germline CDR1 reads SGHRS; CDR2 reads YFSETQ. The V end was cut by 3 bases, the J end by 1 base, with 13 bases between. The CDR3, as DNA: TGCGCCAGCAGCTGGATGGACACTACCCAAGAGACCCAGTACTTC. Translated: CASSWMDTTQETQYF.

The chain carries TRBV15 and TRBJ2-1, with 7 bases fitting TRBD2. Germline CDR1 LNHNV, CDR2 YYDKDF (reference sequence). J lost 2 bases, V lost 1 base, and 5 bases had no gene match. CDR3 length: 16 residues. DNA for the CDR3: TGTGCCACCAGCAGAGTGAGTGGGGGGGCCTACAATGAGCAGTTCTTC. Translated: CATSRVSGGAYNEQFF. The whole variable domain, filled in from reference TRBV15 and TRBJ2-1, reads DAMVIQNPRYQVTQFGKPVTLSCSQTLNHNVMYWYQQKSSQAPKLLFHYYDKDFNNEADTPDNFQSRRPNTSFCFLDIRSPGLGDTAMYLCATSRVSGGAYNEQFFGPGTRLTVL.

CDR3 residues: CATSSWRVNEQFF. In DNA form, the CDR3 reads TGTGCCACCAGCTCCTGGCGGGTTAATGAGCAGTTCTTC. V gene TRBV15 combines with J gene TRBJ2-1, with a weak D call TRBD2 (5 bases). V dropped 5 bases and J dropped 7 bases, with 12 bases sitting between them. CDR1 and CDR2 (germline): LNHNV, YYDKDF (reference sequence). There are 13 residues in the CDR3. The full variable domain, rest sourced from reference TRBV15 and TRBJ2-1, is DAMVIQNPRYQVTQFGKPVTLSCSQTLNHNVMYWYQQKSSQAPKLLFHYYDKDFNNEADTPDNFQSRRPNTSFCFLDIRSPGLGDTAMYLCATSSWRVNEQFFGPGTRLTVL.